This entry describes one TCR beta chain. Its antigen remains unknown. Some clones are missing from TCRdb's copy, which holds only in-frame ones; the method was immunoSEQ multiplex PCR. The table shows around 1 million clones, with approximately 80% occurring only once. Trimming cost V 6 bases and J 5 bases, with 7 bases left between them. The CDR3 covers 10 residues. Germline lookup yields CDR1 GTSNPN and CDR2 SVGIG (reference sequence). The sample is drawn from a study of shared clonotypes between healthy human individuals. Turning to the study itself: Aged 18 to 49, the donors were two women and a few men.

Study-wide results and caveats: What rarefaction showed was incomplete sorted-subset sequencing despite large depth.

Material: memory CD4+ T cells sorted from blood. Subset specified: CD45RA-negative fraction. The sequence came from a man younger than 35 in good health. The chain couples TRBV30 to TRBJ2-5; no clear D. The CDR3 DNA follows: TGTGCCTGTATGGGGGAGACCCAGTACTTC. Translation: CACMGETQYF. The whole variable domain, filled in from reference TRBV30 and TRBJ2-5, reads SQTIHQWPATLVQPVGSPLSLECTVEGTSNPNLYWYRQAAGRGLQLLFYSVGIGQISSEVPQNLSASRPQDRQFILSSKKLLLSDSGFYLCACMGETQYFGPGTRLLVL.